This is a list of T cell receptor beta chains from one sample in a study of vaccination and CD4 T cells after COVID-19. The antigens for these receptors are not known. MiXCR, run by TCRdb on the PCR reads, gives a single entry per CDR3 protein. The table includes under 7,000 distinct CDR3 sequences, under 35% detected once. Sequenced here: CD4+ T cells from blood, cultured in vitro, sampled after SARS-CoV-2 vaccination. These receptors all come from a human donor who had recovered from COVID-19. CDR3s include the opening cysteine and the closing phenylalanine or tryptophan. The D gene is left open where the match is weak. Rows may omit the clone size; those that give it use once, few, many or a size class.

J,size,V,D,length,DNA,CDR3
TRBJ2-5,few,TRBV6-5,-,12,TGTGCCAGCAGCAACTCGTGGGAGACCCAGTACTTC,CASSNSWETQYF
TRBJ2-7,-,TRBV25-1,TRBD1,17,TGTGCCAGCAGTGAAACCTATCCGACAGGGAGATCCTACGAGCAGTACTTC,CASSETYPTGRSYEQYF
TRBJ2-6,-,TRBV7-2,-,16,TGTGCCAGCAGCTTAGAGGGCAGCTCTGGGGCCAACGTCCTGACTTTC,CASSLEGSSGANVLTF
TRBJ2-3,-,TRBV7-2,TRBD2,15,TGTGCCAGCAGCTCGACGGGGGGGGCTACAGATACGCAGTATTTT,CASSSTGGATDTQYF
TRBJ2-7,-,TRBV7-2,TRBD2,19,TGTGCCAGCGGCTTAACGGGCCCTGGGGCTAGCGGGAGTTTTAACGAGCAGTACTTC,CASGLTGPGASGSFNEQYF
TRBJ2-3,few,TRBV20-1,-,15,TGCAGTGCTAGAGATCCGCGGGGAAGCACAGATACGCAGTATTTT,CSARDPRGSTDTQYF
TRBJ2-1,-,TRBV5-4,-,15,TGTGCCAGCAGCTTCCAAGGGCAGGGAAACAATGAGCAGTTCTTC,CASSFQGQGNNEQFF
TRBJ1-2,medium-sized,TRBV6-1,-,11,TGTGCCAGCAGTCCTTCTTTCGGCTACACCTTC,CASSPSFGYTF
TRBJ2-3,-,TRBV20-1,-,14,TGCAGTGCTAGTGGATCAGCCCCCAGTGATACGCAGTATTTT,CSASGSAPSDTQYF
TRBJ2-1,few,TRBV7-3,TRBD2,15,TGTGCCAGCAGCCCCTCCGGGGGGTTCTACAATGAGCAGTTCTTC,CASSPSGGFYNEQFF
TRBJ2-5,medium-sized,TRBV27,-,17,TGTGCCAGCAGTTCATCAGCCCGGGACGGAGACATAGAGACCCAGTACTTC,CASSSSARDGDIETQYF
TRBJ2-1,medium-sized,TRBV10-3,TRBD2,17,TGTGCCATCAGTGAAAGCCCTAGCGGGGGCCCAACCAATGAGCAGTTCTTC,CAISESPSGGPTNEQFF
TRBJ1-2,-,TRBV6-5,TRBD1,14,TGTGCCAGCAGTTACTCGAGGGGGCTGGAAGGCTACACCTTC,CASSYSRGLEGYTF
TRBJ1-1,few,TRBV7-3,-,14,TGTGCCAGCAGCTTTTCCCCGGGGAACACTGAAGCTTTCTTT,CASSFSPGNTEAFF
TRBJ2-3,-,TRBV7-3,-,15,TGTGCCAGCAGCTTATATGGGGGACCCCTGGATACGCAGTATTTT,CASSLYGGPLDTQYF
TRBJ1-5,-,TRBV7-4,-,16,TGTGCCAGCAGCTTAGGGTCCGCGACTGGGAATCAGCCCCAGCATTTT,CASSLGSATGNQPQHF
TRBJ2-7,-,TRBV7-9,-,12,TGTGCCAGCAGCTTGGGCGGGGATCAGCAGTACTTC,CASSLGGDQQYF
TRBJ1-6,-,TRBV28,-,13,TGTGCCGGCACAAGCTCCTATAATTCACCCCTCCACTTT,CAGTSSYNSPLHF
TRBJ2-1,-,TRBV19,-,15,TGTGCCAGTACGGACGGCCTCAGCTCCTACAATGAGCAGTTCTTC,CASTDGLSSYNEQFF
TRBJ2-5,few,TRBV19,-,13,TGTGCCAGTAGACGATCCGGTGAGAAGACCCAGTACTTC,CASRRSGEKTQYF
TRBJ2-5,medium-sized,TRBV7-6,-,14,TGTGCCAGCAGCTTAGCAGGGACTCCCCAGACCCAGTACTTC,CASSLAGTPQTQYF
TRBJ2-1,few,TRBV7-9,-,11,TGTGCCAGCAGCCAGGGTAATGAGCAGTTCTTC,CASSQGNEQFF
TRBJ2-5,-,TRBV4-2,-,13,TGTGCCAGCAGCCAAGATAGGTATGAGACCCAGTACTTC,CASSQDRYETQYF
TRBJ2-1,-,TRBV20-1,TRBD2,12,TGCAGTGGGTGGGAGGGCCGGGGTGAGCAGTTCTTC,CSGWEGRGEQFF
TRBJ2-1,few,TRBV20-1,-,12,TGCAGTGCTAGGTCGACAGACAATGAGCAGTTCTTC,CSARSTDNEQFF
TRBJ1-1,medium-sized,TRBV6-1,TRBD1,14,TGTGCCAGCAGGTCAGGGACAGTGAACACTGAAGCTTTCTTT,CASRSGTVNTEAFF
TRBJ2-3,-,TRBV7-9,TRBD1,16,TGTGCCAGCAGCTTAGGCTACAGGGGTAGCACAGATACGCAGTATTTT,CASSLGYRGSTDTQYF
TRBJ2-1,-,TRBV6-5,-,16,TGTGCCAGCAGTTACTACTCGGGGAGCTCCTACAATGAGCAGTTCTTC,CASSYYSGSSYNEQFF
TRBJ2-5,-,TRBV9,-,14,TGTGCCAGCAGCCCCCCTGGGCAGAAAGAGACCCAGTACTTC,CASSPPGQKETQYF
TRBJ2-3,few,TRBV20-1,-,15,TGCAGTGCTAGTGACCCTCGAGGTTTCACAGATACGCAGTATTTT,CSASDPRGFTDTQYF
TRBJ2-3,-,TRBV20-1,TRBD2,16,TGCAGTGCTAGCCCGGGACTAGCGGGAGATAAAGATACGCAGTATTTT,CSASPGLAGDKDTQYF
TRBJ2-5,few,TRBV27,-,14,TGTGCCAGTTCAGGGGTGGGGTACCAAGAGACCCAGTACTTC,CASSGVGYQETQYF
TRBJ2-7,-,TRBV7-2,-,14,TGTGCCAGCAGCTCCCGGGGGGCACCCTACGAGCAGTACTTC,CASSSRGAPYEQYF
TRBJ2-3,-,TRBV7-9,TRBD1,15,TGTGCCAGCAGCTCTCGGACAGGGACACAAGGTACGCAGTATTTT,CASSSRTGTQGTQYF
TRBJ2-5,medium-sized,TRBV7-2,TRBD2,14,TGTGCCAGCAGCCCTCGGACTAGGCAAGAGACCCAGTACTTC,CASSPRTRQETQYF
TRBJ2-5,few,TRBV6-5,TRBD1,17,TGTGCCAGCAGTTACCGAATCCACAGGGGCGATGGGGAGACCCAGTACTTC,CASSYRIHRGDGETQYF
TRBJ1-2,-,TRBV19,TRBD1,13,TGTGCCAGTAGTAGATGGACAGGGGAAGGCTACACCTTC,CASSRWTGEGYTF
TRBJ2-7,few,TRBV5-8,-,14,TGTGCCAGCATCGACCGCAGGGGAAAGTACGAGCAGTACTTC,CASIDRRGKYEQYF
TRBJ2-2,-,TRBV7-2,-,12,TGTGCCAGCAGCTCCCGTCAGGGTAACCTGTTTTTT,CASSSRQGNLFF
TRBJ1-6,few,TRBV7-3,-,14,TGTGCCAGCAGCTTATGGGCTACGAATTCACCCCTCCACTTT,CASSLWATNSPLHF
TRBJ1-5,few,TRBV6-1,TRBD1,12,TGTGCCAGAAGACAGGGAATTTCGCCCCAGCATTTT,CARRQGISPQHF
TRBJ2-3,-,TRBV6-1,-,15,TGTGCCAGCAGACGAAGCGGAGGGGCAGGGGATACGCAGTATTTT,CASRRSGGAGDTQYF
TRBJ1-2,medium-sized,TRBV6-5,TRBD1,16,TGTGCCAGCAGTTACTCGTCCCCGGGACAGGGCTATGGCTACACCTTC,CASSYSSPGQGYGYTF
TRBJ2-7,-,TRBV5-4,TRBD2,15,TGTGCCAGCAGTTGGGCGGGGACTAGTTCTCACGAGCAGTACTTC,CASSWAGTSSHEQYF
TRBJ2-1,few,TRBV7-3,TRBD2,15,TGTGCCAGCAGCTCCGGGACTAGCGGAGACAATGAGCAGTTCTTC,CASSSGTSGDNEQFF
TRBJ2-1,-,TRBV7-9,-,16,TGTGCCAGCAGTCCACCCCCCCCAGGGGATTACAATGAGCAGTTCTTC,CASSPPPPGDYNEQFF
TRBJ1-1,-,TRBV20-1,-,15,TGCAGTGCTAGAATCCAGGGACTTTTGAACACTGAAGCTTTCTTT,CSARIQGLLNTEAFF
TRBJ2-7,-,TRBV20-1,-,12,TGCAGTGCTAGAAATCTGGCCTACGAGCAGTACTTC,CSARNLAYEQYF
TRBJ1-2,large,TRBV20-1,-,14,TGCAGTGCTAGAGATCCGAGGACAGCGCTTGACTACACCTTC,CSARDPRTALDYTF
TRBJ2-3,-,TRBV7-2,TRBD2,17,TGTGCCAGCAGCTTAGAGGCCCTTGGGTTAGCGGGGGCCCTCAAGTATTTT,CASSLEALGLAGALKYF
TRBJ1-1,-,TRBV7-8,-,16,TGTGCCAGCAGCTGGAGGGGGGTGGGCATGAACACTGAAGCTTTCTTT,CASSWRGVGMNTEAFF
TRBJ1-1,-,TRBV21-1,-,12,TGTGCCAGCAGCATAAGGAACACTGAAGCTTTCTTT,CASSIRNTEAFF
TRBJ2-3,-,TRBV20-1,-,13,TGCAGTGCTAGAACGGGTGGGCTAGATACGCAGTATTTT,CSARTGGLDTQYF
TRBJ2-7,-,TRBV7-2,TRBD1,20,TGTGCCAGCAGCTTCCACTCTGGGGGACAGGGGGCCCGGAGCTCCTACGAGCAGTACTTC,CASSFHSGGQGARSSYEQYF